This entry features one TCR beta chain sequence. The data belong to a study of blood T cell repertoires in COVID-19. Whole-study context: There were acute and convalescent COVID-19 samples, and they came from the United States, Italy and Spain. The analysed material was cDNA or gDNA that came from T cells, B-cell-depleted T cells, or PBMCs.

Here immunoSEQ multiplex PCR was the method, and the copy in TCRdb shows in-frame clones only, minus some. Among 150,000 to 200,000 clones listed, 70% to 90% were seen once. The CDR3 consists of 18 residues. Germline V gene data show CDR1 as SGHVS and CDR2 as FQNEAQ. With 2 bases clipped from V and 0 bases from J, the junction kept 9 bases outside the gene matches. The sequence was collected from a man between 60 and 75 years old with acute or convalescent COVID-19. Specimen: peripheral blood. This sequence joins TRBV7-8 and TRBJ2-1; TRBD2 matches at 8 bases. The CDR3 coding sequence is TGTGCCAGCAGCTTACTTGCGGCGGGAGGCTTCTCCTACAATGAGCAGTTCTTC. Translated, it gives CASSLLAAGGFSYNEQFF.